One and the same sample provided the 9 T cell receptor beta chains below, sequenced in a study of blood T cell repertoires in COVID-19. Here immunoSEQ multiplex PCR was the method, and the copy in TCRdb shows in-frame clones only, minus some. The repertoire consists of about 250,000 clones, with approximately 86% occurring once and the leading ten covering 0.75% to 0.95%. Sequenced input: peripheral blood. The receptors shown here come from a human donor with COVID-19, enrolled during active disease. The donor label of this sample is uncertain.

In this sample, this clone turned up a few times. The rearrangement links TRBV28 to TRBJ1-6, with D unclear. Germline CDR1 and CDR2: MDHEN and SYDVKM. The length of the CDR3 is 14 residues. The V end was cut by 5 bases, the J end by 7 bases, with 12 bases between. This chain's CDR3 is CASSPPRLNSPLHF. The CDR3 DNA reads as TGTGCCAGCAGTCCACCCAGATTGAATTCACCCCTCCACTTT.

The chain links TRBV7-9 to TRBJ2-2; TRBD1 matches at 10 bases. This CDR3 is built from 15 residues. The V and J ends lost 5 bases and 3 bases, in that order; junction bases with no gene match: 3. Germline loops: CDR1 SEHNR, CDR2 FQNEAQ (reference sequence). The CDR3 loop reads CASSIGTGDTGELFF. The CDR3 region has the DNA TGTGCCAGCAGCATCGGGACAGGGGACACCGGGGAGCTGTTTTTT. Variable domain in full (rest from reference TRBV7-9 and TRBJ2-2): DTGVSQNPRHKITKRGQNVTFRCDPISEHNRLYWYRQTLGQGPEFLTYFQNEAQLEKSRLLSDRFSAERPKGSFSTLEIQRTEQGDSAMYLCASSIGTGDTGELFFGEGSRLTVL.

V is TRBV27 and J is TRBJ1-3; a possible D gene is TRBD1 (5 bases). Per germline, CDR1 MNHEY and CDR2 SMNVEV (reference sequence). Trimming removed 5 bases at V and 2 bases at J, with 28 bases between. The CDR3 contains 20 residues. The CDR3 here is CASSPSGAGALGLPGNTIYF. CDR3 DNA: TGTGCCAGCAGTCCATCCGGGGCAGGTGCTTTGGGACTCCCTGGAAACACCATATATTTT.

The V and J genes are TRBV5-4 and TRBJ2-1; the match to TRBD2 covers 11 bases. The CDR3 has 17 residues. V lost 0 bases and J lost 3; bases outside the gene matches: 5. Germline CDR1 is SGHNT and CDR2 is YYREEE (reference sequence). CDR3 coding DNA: TGTGCCAGCAGCTTGGTAGCCCTAGCGGGAGGCTACAATGAGCAGTTCTTC. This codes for CASSLVALAGGYNEQFF.

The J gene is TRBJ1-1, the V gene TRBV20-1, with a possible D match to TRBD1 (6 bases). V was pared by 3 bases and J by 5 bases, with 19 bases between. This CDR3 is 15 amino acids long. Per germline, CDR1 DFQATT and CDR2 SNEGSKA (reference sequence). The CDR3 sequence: CSASPNRAIGTEAFF. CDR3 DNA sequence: TGCAGTGCTAGTCCTAACAGGGCGATTGGGACTGAAGCTTTCTTT.

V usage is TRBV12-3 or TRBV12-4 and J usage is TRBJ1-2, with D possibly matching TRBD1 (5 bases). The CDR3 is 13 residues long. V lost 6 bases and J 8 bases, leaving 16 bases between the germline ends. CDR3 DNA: TGTGCCAGCAGCAGGAGGGGATCTAGGGGCTACACCTTC. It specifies CASSRRGSRGYTF.

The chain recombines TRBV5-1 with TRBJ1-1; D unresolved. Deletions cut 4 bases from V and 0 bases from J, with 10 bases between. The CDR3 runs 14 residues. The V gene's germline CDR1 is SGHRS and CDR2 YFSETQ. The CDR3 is CASSRDTLNTEAFF. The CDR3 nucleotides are TGCGCCAGCAGCCGCGACACCCTGAACACTGAAGCTTTCTTT.

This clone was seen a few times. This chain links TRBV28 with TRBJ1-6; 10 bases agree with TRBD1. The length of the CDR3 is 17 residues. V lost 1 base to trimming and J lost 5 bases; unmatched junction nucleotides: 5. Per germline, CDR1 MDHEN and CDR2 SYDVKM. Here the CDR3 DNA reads TGTGCCAGCAGTTTATTTCGCGGGACAGGGGATAATTCACCCCTCCACTTT. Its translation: CASSLFRGTGDNSPLHF.

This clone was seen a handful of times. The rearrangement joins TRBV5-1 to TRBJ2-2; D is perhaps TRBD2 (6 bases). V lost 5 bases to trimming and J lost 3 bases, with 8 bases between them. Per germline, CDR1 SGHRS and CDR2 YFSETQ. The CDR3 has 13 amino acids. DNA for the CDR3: TGCGCCAGCAGTCGGGACTACACCGGGGAGCTGTTTTTT. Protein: CASSRDYTGELFF.